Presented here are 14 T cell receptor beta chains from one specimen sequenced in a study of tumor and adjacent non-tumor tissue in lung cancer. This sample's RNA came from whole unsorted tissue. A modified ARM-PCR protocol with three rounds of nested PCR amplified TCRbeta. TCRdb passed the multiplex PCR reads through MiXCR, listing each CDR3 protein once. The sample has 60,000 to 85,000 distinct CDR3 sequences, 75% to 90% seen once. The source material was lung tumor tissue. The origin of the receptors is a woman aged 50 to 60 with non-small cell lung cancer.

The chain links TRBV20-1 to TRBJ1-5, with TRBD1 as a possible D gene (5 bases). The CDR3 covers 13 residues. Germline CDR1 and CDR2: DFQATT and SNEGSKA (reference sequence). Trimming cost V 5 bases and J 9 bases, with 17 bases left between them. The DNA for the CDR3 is TGCAGTGCTGCAGCAGGGAACGTTTTGCCCCAGCATTTT. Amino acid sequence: CSAAAGNVLPQHF.

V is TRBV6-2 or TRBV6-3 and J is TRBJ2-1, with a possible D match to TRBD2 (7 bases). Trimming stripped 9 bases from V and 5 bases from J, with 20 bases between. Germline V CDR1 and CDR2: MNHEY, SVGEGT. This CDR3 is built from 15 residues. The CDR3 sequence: CASSISGGFHNEQFF. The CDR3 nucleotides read TGTGCCAGTAGTATTTCGGGGGGCTTTCACAATGAGCAGTTCTTC.

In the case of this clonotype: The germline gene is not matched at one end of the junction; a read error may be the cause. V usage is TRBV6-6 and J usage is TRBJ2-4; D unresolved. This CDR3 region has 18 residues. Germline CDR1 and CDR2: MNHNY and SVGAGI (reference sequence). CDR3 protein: CAGSYGSADGSSKNIQYF. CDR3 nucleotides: TGTGCCGGCAGTTACGGTTCCGCGGACGGTTCTTCCAAGAACATTCAGTACTTC.

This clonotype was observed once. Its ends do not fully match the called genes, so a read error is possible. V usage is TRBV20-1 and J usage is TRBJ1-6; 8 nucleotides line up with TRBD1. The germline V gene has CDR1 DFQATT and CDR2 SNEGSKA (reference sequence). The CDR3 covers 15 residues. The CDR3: CSARGKTGESSSLQF. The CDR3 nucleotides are TGCAGTGCTAGAGGCAAGACAGGGGAGTCTTCATCCCTCCAATTT.

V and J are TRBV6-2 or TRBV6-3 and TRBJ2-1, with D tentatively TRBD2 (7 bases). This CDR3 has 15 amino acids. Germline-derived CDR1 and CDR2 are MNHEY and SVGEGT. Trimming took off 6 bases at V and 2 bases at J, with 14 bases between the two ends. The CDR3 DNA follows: TGTGCCAGCAGGGAGGGGGGGATGGCCTACAATGAGCAGTTCTTC. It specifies CASREGGMAYNEQFF.

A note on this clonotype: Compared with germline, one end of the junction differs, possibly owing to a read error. CDR3 in DNA: TGTGCCAGCCGGGCGAGAGGGTCGGACACCGGGGAGTTGTTTTTT. Encoded protein: CASRARGSDTGELFF. This chain links TRBV12-3 or TRBV12-4 with TRBJ2-2; TRBD1 or TRBD2 may be the D gene (5 bases each). The CDR3 runs to 15 residues.

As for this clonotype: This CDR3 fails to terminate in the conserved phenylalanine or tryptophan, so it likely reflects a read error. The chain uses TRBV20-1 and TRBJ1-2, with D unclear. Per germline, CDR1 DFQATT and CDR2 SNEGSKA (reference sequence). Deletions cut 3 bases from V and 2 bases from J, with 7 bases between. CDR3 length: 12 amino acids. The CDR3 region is CSASYENYGYTI. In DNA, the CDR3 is TGCAGTGCTAGTTACGAGAACTATGGCTACACCATC.

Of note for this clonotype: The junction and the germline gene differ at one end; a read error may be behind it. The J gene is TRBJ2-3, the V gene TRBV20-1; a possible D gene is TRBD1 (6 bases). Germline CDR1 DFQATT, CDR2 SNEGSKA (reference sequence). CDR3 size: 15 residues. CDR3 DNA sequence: TGCAGTGCACGCATCCATGGCAGGGGTTCGGATACGCATTATTTT. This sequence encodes CSARIHGRGSDTHYF.

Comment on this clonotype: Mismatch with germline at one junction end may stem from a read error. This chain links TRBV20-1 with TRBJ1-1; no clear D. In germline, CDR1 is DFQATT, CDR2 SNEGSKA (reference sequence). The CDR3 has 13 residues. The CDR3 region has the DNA TGCAGTGTCCCGAGTTGGGGAGGCACTGAAGCATTCTTT. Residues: CSVPSWGGTEAFF.

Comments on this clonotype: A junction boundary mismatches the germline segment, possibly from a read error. The DNA for the CDR3 is TGTGCCAGCAGCCCTATATCTGGAAGGGGGTACAATGAGCAGTTATTC. It encodes CASSPISGRGYNEQLF. The chain joins TRBV12-3 or TRBV12-4 to TRBJ2-1; D perhaps matches TRBD1 (6 bases). The CDR3 is 16 amino acids.

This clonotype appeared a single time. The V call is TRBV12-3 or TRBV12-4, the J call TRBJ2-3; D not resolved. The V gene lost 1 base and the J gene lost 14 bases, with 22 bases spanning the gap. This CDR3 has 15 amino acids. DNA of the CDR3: TGTGCCAGCAGTTTAGAAACACTAAGCACAGATAAGCGGTATTTT. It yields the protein CASSLETLSTDKRYF.

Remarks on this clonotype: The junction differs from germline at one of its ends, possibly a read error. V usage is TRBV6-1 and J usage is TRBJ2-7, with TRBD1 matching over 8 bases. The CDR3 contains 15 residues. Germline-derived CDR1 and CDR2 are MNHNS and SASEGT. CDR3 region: CASSEGQGAFNDQYF. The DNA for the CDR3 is TGTGCCAGCAGTGAAGGGCAGGGGGCCTTCAACGATCAGTACTTC.

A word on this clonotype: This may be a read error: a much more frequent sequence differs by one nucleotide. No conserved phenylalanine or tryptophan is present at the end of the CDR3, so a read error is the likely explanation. The CDR3 sequence: CASRETGINQPQHL. Written as DNA, the CDR3 is TGTGCCAGCAGAGAGACAGGGATCAATCAGCCCCAGCATCTT. The chain uses TRBV2 and TRBJ1-5, with 7 bases fitting TRBD1. Per the germline V gene, CDR1 is SNHLY and CDR2 is FYNNEI. The CDR3 length is 14 residues. J gave up 3 bases and V 6 bases, and 5 bases lay outside the gene matches.

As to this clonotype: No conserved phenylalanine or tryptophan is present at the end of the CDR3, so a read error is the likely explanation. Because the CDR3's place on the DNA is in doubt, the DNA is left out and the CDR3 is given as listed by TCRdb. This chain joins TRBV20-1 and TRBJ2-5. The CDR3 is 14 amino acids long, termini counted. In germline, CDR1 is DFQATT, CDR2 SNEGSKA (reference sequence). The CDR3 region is CSARNSVERQTQNL.